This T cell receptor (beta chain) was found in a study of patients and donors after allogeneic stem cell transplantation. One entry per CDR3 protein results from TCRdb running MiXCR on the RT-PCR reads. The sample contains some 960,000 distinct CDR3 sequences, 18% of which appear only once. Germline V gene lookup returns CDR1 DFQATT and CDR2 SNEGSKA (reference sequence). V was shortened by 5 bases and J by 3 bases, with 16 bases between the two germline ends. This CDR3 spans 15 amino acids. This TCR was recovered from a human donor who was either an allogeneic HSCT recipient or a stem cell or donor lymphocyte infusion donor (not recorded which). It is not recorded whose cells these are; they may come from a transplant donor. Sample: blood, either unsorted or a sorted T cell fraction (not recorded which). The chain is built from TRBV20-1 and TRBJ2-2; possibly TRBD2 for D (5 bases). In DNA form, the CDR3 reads TGCAGTGCTTCCCGAGCGGCAATAGACACCGGGGAGCTGTTTTTT. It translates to CSASRAAIDTGELFF.